A selection of T cell receptor beta chains follows, all from one sample in a study of CD8 T cells in Susac syndrome. MiXCR was run by TCRdb on the immunoSEQ multiplex PCR reads, yielding one entry per CDR3 protein. The repertoire holds about 190,000 distinct CDR3 sequences, with around 95% as singletons. The sample comprised CD8+ T cells from PBMCs. The source is a human donor with Susac syndrome. Both conserved end residues are part of each CDR3. D genes are given only for firm matches. Some rows mark clone size as missing; the rest say once, few, many or name a class of expanded clone.

CDR3aa: CASSGLAALSYEQYF; CDR3nt: TGCGCCAGCAGCGGTCTAGCGGCCCTCTCCTACGAGCAGTACTTC; v_gene: TRBV5-1; abundance: .; j_gene: TRBJ2-7; d_gene: TRBD2
CDR3aa: CASSQTRERYGYTF; CDR3nt: TGTGCCAGCAGCCAAACTCGGGAACGCTATGGCTACACCTTC; v_gene: TRBV6-5; abundance: .; j_gene: TRBJ1-2; d_gene: .
CDR3aa: CASSLSRDEQFF; CDR3nt: TGTGCCAGCTCACTCTCCAGGGACGAGCAGTTCTTC; v_gene: TRBV11-1; abundance: .; j_gene: TRBJ2-1; d_gene: .
CDR3aa: CASSLDRGPYSNQPQHF; CDR3nt: TGTGCCAGCAGCTTAGACAGGGGGCCGTATAGCAATCAGCCCCAGCATTTT; v_gene: TRBV7-4; abundance: .; j_gene: TRBJ1-5; d_gene: TRBD1
CDR3aa: CATSDQPGQPQHF; CDR3nt: TGTGCCACCAGTGACCAACCCGGTCAGCCCCAGCATTTT; v_gene: TRBV24-1; abundance: .; j_gene: TRBJ1-5; d_gene: .
CDR3aa: CASSGSEAFF; CDR3nt: TGTGCCAGTAGTGGCTCTGAAGCTTTCTTT; v_gene: TRBV19; abundance: .; j_gene: TRBJ1-1; d_gene: .
CDR3aa: CASSSTSRTEQYF; CDR3nt: TGTGCCAGCAGCTCTACCTCTAGAACCGAGCAGTACTTC; v_gene: TRBV13; abundance: .; j_gene: TRBJ2-7; d_gene: .
CDR3aa: CASSVGSAGEAFF; CDR3nt: TGTGCCAGCAGCGTAGGAAGCGCCGGCGAGGCTTTCTTT; v_gene: TRBV9; abundance: .; j_gene: TRBJ1-1; d_gene: .
CDR3aa: CSAVPGRLNLMNTGELFF; CDR3nt: TGCAGTGCTGTGCCGGGACGGCTCAACCTAATGAACACCGGGGAGCTGTTTTTT; v_gene: TRBV20-1; abundance: .; j_gene: TRBJ2-2; d_gene: .
CDR3aa: CASSYGTSGDNEQFF; CDR3nt: TGTGCCAGCAGTTATGGGACTAGCGGGGACAATGAGCAGTTCTTC; v_gene: TRBV12-3/TRBV12-4; abundance: once; j_gene: TRBJ2-1; d_gene: TRBD2
CDR3aa: CASSEEGDSYEQYF; CDR3nt: TGTGCCAGCAGTGAAGAGGGTGACTCCTACGAGCAGTACTTC; v_gene: TRBV2; abundance: .; j_gene: TRBJ2-7; d_gene: .
CDR3aa: CASSQDAYTEAFF; CDR3nt: TGTGCCAGCAGCCAAGACGCGTACACTGAAGCTTTCTTT; v_gene: TRBV3-1; abundance: .; j_gene: TRBJ1-1; d_gene: .
CDR3aa: CAWKDRGREQYF; CDR3nt: TGTGCCTGGAAGGACAGGGGGCGTGAGCAGTACTTC; v_gene: TRBV30; abundance: .; j_gene: TRBJ2-7; d_gene: TRBD1
CDR3aa: CATREGRTEAFF; CDR3nt: TGTGCCACCAGAGAGGGGCGGACTGAAGCTTTCTTT; v_gene: TRBV15; abundance: .; j_gene: TRBJ1-1; d_gene: .
CDR3aa: CASSRFYRVESETQYF; CDR3nt: TGTGCCAGCAGCCGTTTCTACAGGGTAGAAAGTGAGACCCAGTACTTC; v_gene: TRBV11-2; abundance: .; j_gene: TRBJ2-5; d_gene: .
CDR3aa: CASSPGQQYVTEAFF; CDR3nt: TGTGCCAGCAGTCCTGGACAGCAGTATGTGACTGAAGCTTTCTTT; v_gene: TRBV6-5; abundance: .; j_gene: TRBJ1-1; d_gene: .
CDR3aa: CASSLQGQGYEQYF; CDR3nt: TGTGCCAGCAGCCTCCAGGGACAGGGTTACGAGCAGTACTTC; v_gene: TRBV7-9; abundance: once; j_gene: TRBJ2-7; d_gene: TRBD1
CDR3aa: CASSTRTEEKLFF; CDR3nt: TGTGCCAGCAGCACACGGACGGAGGAAAAACTGTTTTTT; v_gene: TRBV11-2; abundance: .; j_gene: TRBJ1-4; d_gene: .
CDR3aa: CSASFPGLGEQFF; CDR3nt: TGCAGTGCTTCTTTCCCGGGACTTGGTGAGCAGTTCTTC; v_gene: TRBV20-1; abundance: .; j_gene: TRBJ2-1; d_gene: .
CDR3aa: CASSRTGPSGANVLTF; CDR3nt: TGTGCCAGCTCACGGACAGGGCCCTCTGGGGCCAACGTCCTGACTTTC; v_gene: TRBV18; abundance: .; j_gene: TRBJ2-6; d_gene: TRBD1
CDR3aa: CASSVVAGGYNEQFF; CDR3nt: TGTGCCAGCAGCGTAGTTGCGGGGGGATACAATGAGCAGTTCTTC; v_gene: TRBV9; abundance: few; j_gene: TRBJ2-1; d_gene: TRBD2
CDR3aa: CATSAKPSGGWGWRTDTQYF; CDR3nt: TGTGCCACCAGTGCGAAGCCTAGCGGGGGTTGGGGTTGGCGCACAGATACGCAGTATTTT; v_gene: TRBV24-1; abundance: .; j_gene: TRBJ2-3; d_gene: TRBD2
CDR3aa: CASSTRTGGEQFF; CDR3nt: TGCGCCAGCAGCACAAGGACGGGAGGAGAGCAGTTCTTC; v_gene: TRBV5-1; abundance: .; j_gene: TRBJ2-1; d_gene: TRBD2
CDR3aa: CASSLTSQGVGYTF; CDR3nt: TGTGCCAGCAGTCTTACGTCTCAAGGGGTAGGCTACACCTTC; v_gene: TRBV6-5; abundance: .; j_gene: TRBJ1-2; d_gene: .
CDR3aa: CASSRRGTGLGALHF; CDR3nt: TGTGCCAGCAGCCGGCGGGGGACAGGGCTTGGGGCCCTCCACTTT; v_gene: TRBV14; abundance: once; j_gene: TRBJ1-6; d_gene: TRBD1
CDR3aa: CASSLERGYEQYF; CDR3nt: TGTGCCAGCAGCTTAGAAAGGGGATACGAGCAGTACTTC; v_gene: TRBV11-2; abundance: once; j_gene: TRBJ2-7; d_gene: .
CDR3aa: CASASGDEGGRTQYF; CDR3nt: TGTGCCAGCGCTTCAGGAGACGAGGGGGGTCGGACGCAGTATTTT; v_gene: TRBV7-6; abundance: .; j_gene: TRBJ2-3; d_gene: .
CDR3aa: CSVRPSGGTDTQYF; CDR3nt: TGCAGCGTCCGCCCTAGCGGCGGCACAGATACGCAGTATTTT; v_gene: TRBV29-1; abundance: .; j_gene: TRBJ2-3; d_gene: TRBD2
CDR3aa: CASSVEGASYEQYF; CDR3nt: TGTGCCAGCAGCGTAGAAGGCGCCAGCTACGAGCAGTACTTC; v_gene: TRBV9; abundance: .; j_gene: TRBJ2-7; d_gene: .
CDR3aa: CASSESVWQPQHF; CDR3nt: TGTGCCAGCAGTGAATCAGTTTGGCAGCCCCAGCATTTT; v_gene: TRBV2; abundance: once; j_gene: TRBJ1-5; d_gene: .
CDR3aa: CATSRDPGFEQYF; CDR3nt: TGTGCCACCAGCAGAGATCCAGGGTTCGAGCAGTACTTC; v_gene: TRBV15; abundance: once; j_gene: TRBJ2-7; d_gene: .
CDR3aa: CASSQPGQGNHEQYF; CDR3nt: TGTGCCAGCAGCCAACCGGGACAGGGTAACCACGAGCAGTACTTC; v_gene: TRBV2; abundance: .; j_gene: TRBJ2-7; d_gene: TRBD1
CDR3aa: CASSFSGAQETQYF; CDR3nt: TGTGCCAGCAGTTTCTCAGGAGCCCAAGAGACCCAGTACTTC; v_gene: TRBV27; abundance: .; j_gene: TRBJ2-5; d_gene: .
CDR3aa: CASSPAGDTGELFF; CDR3nt: TGTGCCAGCTCACCAGCGGGGGACACCGGGGAGCTGTTTTTT; v_gene: TRBV18; abundance: .; j_gene: TRBJ2-2; d_gene: TRBD2
CDR3aa: CSWGLLAKNTQYF; CDR3nt: TGCAGCTGGGGGCTATTAGCCAAAAATACGCAGTATTTT; v_gene: TRBV20-1; abundance: .; j_gene: TRBJ2-3; d_gene: .
CDR3aa: CASSTGLAGNEQYF; CDR3nt: TGTGCCAGCAGCACCGGACTAGCGGGGAACGAGCAGTACTTC; v_gene: TRBV5-4; abundance: few; j_gene: TRBJ2-7; d_gene: TRBD2
CDR3aa: CASIPEASNYGYTF; CDR3nt: TGTGCCAGTATCCCGGAGGCCTCTAACTATGGCTACACCTTC; v_gene: TRBV19; abundance: .; j_gene: TRBJ1-2; d_gene: .
CDR3aa: CAGYDRDRLSSFF; CDR3nt: TGTGCCGGTTATGACCGGGACAGACTTTCTTCTTTCTTT; v_gene: TRBV12-3/TRBV12-4; abundance: .; j_gene: TRBJ1-1; d_gene: TRBD1
CDR3aa: CASSPQGQAVNTEAFF; CDR3nt: TGTGCCAGCTCACCGCAGGGACAGGCAGTGAACACTGAAGCTTTCTTT; v_gene: TRBV18; abundance: once; j_gene: TRBJ1-1; d_gene: TRBD1
CDR3aa: CASSENRGRGSYNEQFF; CDR3nt: TGTGCCAGCAGCGAAAACAGGGGGCGCGGATCCTACAATGAGCAGTTCTTC; v_gene: TRBV7-8; abundance: .; j_gene: TRBJ2-1; d_gene: TRBD1
CDR3aa: CASSLVTSGSYEQYF; CDR3nt: TGTGCCAGCAGCTTAGTAACTAGCGGGTCCTACGAGCAGTACTTC; v_gene: TRBV11-2; abundance: .; j_gene: TRBJ2-7; d_gene: TRBD2
CDR3aa: CASSLPGESVVYGYTF; CDR3nt: TGTGCCAGCAGCTTGCCGGGAGAATCGGTAGTCTATGGCTACACCTTC; v_gene: TRBV5-6; abundance: once; j_gene: TRBJ1-2; d_gene: .
CDR3aa: CASSLGPPNTEAFF; CDR3nt: TGTGCCAGCAGCTTGGGGCCGCCGAACACTGAAGCTTTCTTT; v_gene: TRBV5-6; abundance: .; j_gene: TRBJ1-1; d_gene: .
CDR3aa: CASRFGGGNTEAFF; CDR3nt: TGTGCCAGCAGATTTGGGGGCGGAAACACTGAAGCTTTCTTT; v_gene: TRBV27; abundance: .; j_gene: TRBJ1-1; d_gene: .
CDR3aa: CASSLATARHGYTF; CDR3nt: TGTGCCAGCAGCTTAGCGACAGCTAGACACGGCTACACCTTC; v_gene: TRBV7-9; abundance: .; j_gene: TRBJ1-2; d_gene: .
CDR3aa: CASSISQGPYYEQYF; CDR3nt: TGTGCCAGTAGTATCTCTCAGGGCCCCTACTACGAGCAGTACTTC; v_gene: TRBV19; abundance: .; j_gene: TRBJ2-7; d_gene: .
CDR3aa: CASSDPSLSGANVLTF; CDR3nt: TGTGCCAGCAGTGATCCCAGCCTCTCTGGGGCCAACGTCCTGACTTTC; v_gene: TRBV2; abundance: .; j_gene: TRBJ2-6; d_gene: .
CDR3aa: CASSQFVGTIYEQYF; CDR3nt: TGCGCCAGCAGCCAATTCGTAGGGACCATCTACGAGCAGTACTTC; v_gene: TRBV4-1; abundance: .; j_gene: TRBJ2-7; d_gene: .
CDR3aa: CSAAGTSVYEQFF; CDR3nt: TGCAGTGCCGCCGGGACTAGCGTCTATGAGCAGTTCTTC; v_gene: TRBV20-1; abundance: .; j_gene: TRBJ2-1; d_gene: TRBD2
CDR3aa: CACRGGTDTQYF; CDR3nt: TGTGCCTGCAGGGGGGGCACAGATACGCAGTATTTT; v_gene: TRBV30; abundance: .; j_gene: TRBJ2-3; d_gene: .
CDR3aa: CASSQDGNQPQHF; CDR3nt: TGTGCCAGCAGCCAAGATGGGAATCAGCCCCAGCATTTT; v_gene: TRBV3-1; abundance: .; j_gene: TRBJ1-5; d_gene: .
CDR3aa: CASSFFTGGEDRDYGYTF; CDR3nt: TGTGCCAGCAGTTTCTTTACAGGGGGCGAGGACCGGGACTATGGCTACACCTTC; v_gene: TRBV13; abundance: .; j_gene: TRBJ1-2; d_gene: TRBD1
CDR3aa: CASSELEGNEQFF; CDR3nt: TGTGCCAGCAGTGAACTAGAAGGCAATGAGCAGTTCTTC; v_gene: TRBV2; abundance: once; j_gene: TRBJ2-1; d_gene: .
CDR3aa: CASSHSGLADPTDTQYF; CDR3nt: TGTGCCAGCAGCCATAGCGGCCTAGCGGATCCCACAGATACGCAGTATTTT; v_gene: TRBV7-2; abundance: .; j_gene: TRBJ2-3; d_gene: TRBD2
CDR3aa: CASSYKSSVFYSSGGRAYEQFF; CDR3nt: TGTGCCAGCAGTTACAAGTCGTCAGTATTTTATTCTAGCGGGGGGCGGGCTTATGAGCAGTTCTTC; v_gene: TRBV6-2/TRBV6-3; abundance: .; j_gene: TRBJ2-1; d_gene: TRBD2
CDR3aa: CASSTSDNEQFF; CDR3nt: TGTGCCAGCAGCACGTCAGACAATGAGCAGTTCTTC; v_gene: TRBV7-9; abundance: .; j_gene: TRBJ2-1; d_gene: .
CDR3aa: CASSLGWGEADTQYF; CDR3nt: TGTGCCAGCAGCTTAGGTTGGGGGGAAGCAGATACGCAGTATTTT; v_gene: TRBV11-2; abundance: .; j_gene: TRBJ2-3; d_gene: .